The 27 T cell receptor beta chains in this list originate from one sample, sequenced in a study of cytomegalovirus exposure and HLA in healthy donors (dated by TCRdb to about 2017). The library was generated by the immunoSEQ multiplex PCR assay. The multiplex PCR relied on a mix of 60 forward primers for TCR Vbeta segments and 13 reverse primers for TCR Jbeta segments. Not all clones reach the TCRdb copy of this immuneACCESS table, which keeps in-frame sequences only. Checked studies attribute under half of the gap to unresolved V genes and leave the rest unexplained. For this sample there are 85,000 to 120,000 clones; roughly 60% appear just once. Less than 5% of the sample is in the top ten clones. The sample taken for sequencing was PBMCs. These receptors were collected from a human donor in good health.

The sample holds one count of this clone. The rearrangement uses TRBV28 and TRBJ2-6; no reliable D call. The CDR3 is 16 amino acids. Germline CDR1 and CDR2: MDHEN and SYDVKM. V was pared by 6 bases and J by 1 base, with 13 bases between. CDR3 sequence: CASSSRGLSGANVLTF. The CDR3 region has the DNA TGTGCCAGCAGCTCTCGAGGTCTATCTGGGGCCAACGTCCTGACTTTC. The full variable domain, in which reference TRBV28 and TRBJ2-6 provide the parts outside the CDR3, is DVKVTQSSRYLVKRTGEKVFLECVQDMDHENMFWYRQDPGLGLRLIYFSYDVKMKEKGDIPEGYSVSREKKERFSLILESASTNQTSMYLCASSSRGLSGANVLTFGAGSRLTVL.

This sequence joins TRBV6-5 and TRBJ2-2, with TRBD2 identical over 7 bases. V lost 2 bases, J lost 7 bases, and 7 bases stayed unmatched. This CDR3 contains 15 residues. CDR1 is MNHEY, CDR2 SVGAGI, per germline. CDR3 in amino acids: CASSYGGRGVGELFF. In DNA, the CDR3 is TGTGCCAGCAGTTACGGCGGGAGAGGTGTCGGGGAGCTGTTTTTT.

The table lists this clone with a count of one. The CDR3 protein is CASSPRDTLFEAFF. In DNA form, the CDR3 reads TGTGCCAGCTCACCACGGGACACGTTGTTTGAAGCTTTCTTT. V and J are TRBV18 and TRBJ1-1; weak D call: TRBD1 (6 bases). Trimming left V 1 base short and J 7 bases short, with 13 bases between. Germline CDR1 reads KGHSH; CDR2 reads LQKENI. The CDR3 is made up of 14 amino acids.

The genes are TRBV19 and TRBJ2-5, with a weak D call TRBD2 (5 bases). The J call may be incorrect, as the DNA end agrees better with TRBJ2-7. The CDR3 loop spans 17 amino acids. Germline lookup yields CDR1 LNHDA and CDR2 SQIVND (reference sequence). CDR3 nucleotide sequence: TGTGCCAGTAGTATAGGCCGCGGGCTTAAGAGCTCCTACGAGCAGTACTTC. Its translation is CASSIGRGLKSSYEQYF.

The gene calls are TRBV7-9 and TRBJ1-1; D not certain. The CDR3 sequence is 16 residues long. Trimming took off 5 bases at V and 3 bases at J, with 19 bases between the two ends. Germline CDR1 reads SEHNR; CDR2 reads FQNEAQ (reference sequence). The CDR3 loop reads CASSPSRVTTYTEAFF. The CDR3 nucleotides read TGTGCCAGCAGCCCAAGCCGGGTCACCACTTACACTGAAGCTTTCTTT. The complete variable domain, with remaining parts taken from reference TRBV7-9 and TRBJ1-1, reads DTGVSQNPRHKITKRGQNVTFRCDPISEHNRLYWYRQTLGQGPEFLTYFQNEAQLEKSRLLSDRFSAERPKGSFSTLEIQRTEQGDSAMYLCASSPSRVTTYTEAFFGQGTRLTVV.

CDR3 region: CASSRRYRGAGNTEAFF. The CDR3 DNA is TGTGCCAGCAGCCGGCGTTACAGGGGCGCAGGGAACACTGAAGCTTTCTTT. The V gene is TRBV7-6, the J gene TRBJ1-1; TRBD1 matches at 7 bases. The ends lost 5 bases at V and 1 base at J; junction bases unmatched: 13. The CDR3 has 17 residues. Germline CDR1 SGHVS, CDR2 FNYEAQ.

V usage is TRBV28 and J usage is TRBJ2-2, with D tentatively TRBD2 (6 bases). The V gene lost 5 bases and the J gene lost 6 bases, with 16 bases spanning the gap. Germline lookup yields CDR1 MDHEN and CDR2 SYDVKM. This CDR3 has 15 amino acids. The CDR3, as DNA: TGTGCCAGCAGTATAGGAGGGCGAGGCTCCGGGGAGCTGTTTTTT. Translation gives CASSIGGRGSGELFF.

This chain uses TRBV7-6 with TRBJ1-1; 8 bases are a match to TRBD1. Germline V CDR1 and CDR2: SGHVS, FNYEAQ. The CDR3 sequence is 15 residues long. V gave up 6 bases and J gave up 5 bases; unmatched junction bases: 11. CDR3 in DNA: TGTGCCAGCAGACATGACAGGGGTTGGAAGACTGAAGCTTTCTTT. It specifies CASRHDRGWKTEAFF. Full variable domain (remainder filled in from reference TRBV7-6 and TRBJ1-1): GAGVSQSPRYKVTKRGQDVALRCDPISGHVSLYWYRQALGQGPEFLTYFNYEAQQDKSGLPNDRFSAERPEGSISTLTIQRTEQRDSAMYRCASRHDRGWKTEAFFGQGTRLTVV.

V gene TRBV1 combines with J gene TRBJ1-2. TRBV1 is deemed a pseudogene. The length of the CDR3 is 15 residues. Here the CDR3 reads CTSSPQAGGGYGYTF. CDR3 in DNA: TGCACCAGCAGCCCCCAGGCAGGTGGAGGCTATGGCTACACCTTC.

The chain links TRBV6-5 to TRBJ2-7, with a weak D call TRBD1 (6 bases). The V end was cut by 1 base, the J end by 5 bases, with 12 bases between. This CDR3 has 14 amino acids. Germline V gene lookup returns CDR1 MNHEY and CDR2 SVGAGI. The CDR3 bases are TGTGCCAGCAGTTACTATCTGCAGGGGAACGAGCAGTACTTC. It translates to CASSYYLQGNEQYF.

The gene calls are TRBV27 and TRBJ1-1; TRBD1 matches at 8 bases. Germline CDR1 is MNHEY and CDR2 is SMNVEV (reference sequence). The CDR3 loop spans 12 amino acids. The V gene end was trimmed by 6 bases and the J gene end by 8 bases; junction bases not matched to a gene: 5. Written as DNA, the CDR3 is TGTGCCAGCAGCCTGACAGGGGCAGAAGCTTTCTTT. Protein sequence: CASSLTGAEAFF.

This clone was picked up a small number of times. V and J are TRBV29-1 and TRBJ1-1; D is perhaps TRBD1 (5 bases). The CDR3 runs to 14 residues. Germline V gene lookup returns CDR1 SQVTM and CDR2 ANQGSEA. V lost 6 bases and J 4 bases, leaving 18 bases between the germline ends. The DNA of the CDR3 is TGCAGCGTAACCTCGGGGGGAAGGACCACTGAAGCTTTCTTT. This codes for CSVTSGGRTTEAFF. The full variable domain, rest sourced from reference TRBV29-1 and TRBJ1-1, is SAVISQKPSRDICQRGTSLTIQCQVDSQVTMMFWYRQQPGQSLTLIATANQGSEATYESGFVIDKFPISRPNLTFSTLTVSNMSPEDSSIYLCSVTSGGRTTEAFFGQGTRLTVV.

The genes are TRBV28 and TRBJ2-3, with D possibly being TRBD2 (6 bases). This CDR3 spans 17 amino acids. The germline CDR1 and CDR2 sequences are MDHEN and SYDVKM. V lost 5 bases and J 0 bases, leaving 18 bases between the germline ends. CDR3 in DNA: TGTGCCAGCAGTCCACTACCGGACTACTCTAGCACAGATACGCAGTATTTT. It yields the protein CASSPLPDYSSTDTQYF.

CDR3 DNA sequence: TGCGCCAGCAGCCGGGGGGACGGCGCCTATGGCTACACCTTC. Its protein is CASSRGDGAYGYTF. The chain links TRBV5-1 to TRBJ1-2, with D perhaps matching TRBD1 (5 bases). This CDR3 contains 14 residues. V was trimmed by 4 bases and J by 4 bases, leaving 14 bases between them. Germline values: CDR1 SGHRS, CDR2 YFSETQ.

The chain recombines TRBV6-1 with TRBJ2-3, with D hard to call. The CDR3 sequence is 13 residues long. Deletions cut 3 bases from V and 3 bases from J, with 7 bases between. Germline CDR1 and CDR2: MNHNS and SASEGT. The CDR3 nucleotides read TGTGCCAGCAGTGACCCTAGAACAGATACGCAGTATTTT. Translated, it gives CASSDPRTDTQYF.

The CDR3 region is CASSMDSDGYNEQFF. As DNA, the CDR3 is TGTGCCAGCAGCATGGACTCCGACGGATACAATGAGCAGTTCTTC. The chain joins TRBV27 to TRBJ2-1; perhaps TRBD2 as D (5 bases). CDR3 length equals 15 residues. Deletions cut 6 bases from V and 4 bases from J, with 16 bases between. Germline values: CDR1 MNHEY, CDR2 SMNVEV (reference sequence).

This sequence joins TRBV9 and TRBJ2-3, with 7 bases fitting TRBD1. The CDR3 spans 17 residues. J gave up 2 bases and V 4 bases, and 13 bases lay outside the gene matches. The V gene's germline CDR1 is SGDLS and CDR2 YYNGEE. CDR3 sequence reads: CASSSSGQPSPTDTQYF. The CDR3 DNA reads TGTGCCAGCAGCAGTTCGGGACAGCCTTCCCCCACAGATACGCAGTATTTT.

CDR3 DNA sequence: TGCGCCAGCAGCCAAGACCAAAGAAGGACAGGGGAGGCCTACGAGCAGTACTTC. It is translated as CASSQDQRRTGEAYEQYF. V gene TRBV4-1 combines with J gene TRBJ2-7; 9 bases align to TRBD1. Germline V gene sequence: CDR1 MGHRA, CDR2 YSYEKL. The CDR3 spans 18 residues. Unmatched junction bases numbered 11, after V lost 0 bases and J lost 2 bases.

The chain employs TRBV4-1 and TRBJ1-4; 9 bases line up with TRBD1. Per the germline V gene, CDR1 is MGHRA and CDR2 is YSYEKL. The J segment lost 7 bases and the V segment lost 4 bases, leaving 10 bases of the junction unmatched. The CDR3 is 16 amino acids. The CDR3 sequence is CASSRLPGQGGEKLFF. In nucleotides, the CDR3 is TGCGCCAGCAGCCGACTTCCGGGACAGGGCGGTGAAAAACTGTTTTTT.

The chain is built from TRBV5-1 and TRBJ2-1; weak D call: TRBD2 (6 bases). V dropped 4 bases and J dropped 2 bases, with 16 bases sitting between them. This CDR3 comprises 16 residues. Germline CDR1 SGHRS, CDR2 YFSETQ. This CDR3 reads CASSGSGLSAYNEQFF. In DNA, the CDR3 is TGCGCCAGCAGCGGATCGGGACTCTCAGCCTACAATGAGCAGTTCTTC.

The rearrangement joins TRBV2 to TRBJ2-2; 9 bases are shared with TRBD1. From germline, CDR1 is SNHLY and CDR2 FYNNEI. This CDR3 has 16 residues. V dropped 3 bases and J dropped 3; count of bases not matched to a gene: 5. The CDR3 sequence: CASSEDRGYHTGELFF. DNA of the CDR3: TGTGCCAGCAGTGAGGACAGGGGATATCACACCGGGGAGCTGTTTTTT. The full variable domain, its missing parts supplied by reference TRBV2 and TRBJ2-2, is EPEVTQTPSHQVTQMGQEVILRCVPISNHLYFYWYRQILGQKVEFLVSFYNNEISEKSEIFDDQFSVERPDGSNFTLKIRSTKLEDSAMYFCASSEDRGYHTGELFFGEGSRLTVL.

A few counts support this clone. The chain combines TRBV25-1 with TRBJ2-5; TRBD2 matches at 10 bases. V lost 1 base and J lost 4; bases outside the gene matches: 9. The CDR3 is made up of 17 amino acids. The germline V gene encodes CDR1 MGHDK and CDR2 SYGVNS. The CDR3 loop reads CASSEFFRLAGVETQYF. CDR3 sequence (DNA): TGTGCCAGCAGTGAATTTTTTAGGCTAGCGGGAGTAGAGACCCAGTACTTC. The variable domain in full, completed from reference TRBV25-1 and TRBJ2-5, reads EADIYQTPRYLVIGTGKKITLECSQTMGHDKMYWYQQDPGMELHLIHYSYGVNSTEKGDLSSESTVSRIRTEHFPLTLESARPSHTSQYLCASSEFFRLAGVETQYFGPGTRLLVL.

The chain couples TRBV7-3 to TRBJ2-1, with 7 positions matching TRBD2. V trimming: 8 bases; J trimming: 6 bases; junction bases outside the gene matches: 4. There are 12 residues in the CDR3. The germline V gene has CDR1 SGHTA and CDR2 FQGTGA. DNA of the CDR3: TGTGCCAGCCGGGGGGACGGCAATGAGCAGTTCTTC. The encoded protein is CASRGDGNEQFF.

In its sample, this clone was seen a few times. The genes are TRBV7-6 and TRBJ2-5; the D gene is possibly TRBD1 (5 bases). The length of the CDR3 is 15 residues. V dropped 0 bases and J dropped 3 bases, with 11 bases sitting between them. Germline CDR1 is SGHVS and CDR2 is FNYEAQ. The CDR3: CASSLAMGPEETQYF. The DNA for the CDR3 is TGTGCCAGCAGCTTAGCCATGGGGCCTGAAGAGACCCAGTACTTC.

V usage is TRBV27 and J usage is TRBJ2-3; perhaps TRBD2 as D (5 bases). V was pared by 3 bases and J by 4 bases, with 14 bases between. The CDR3 contains 15 residues. Looked up from germline, CDR1 is MNHEY and CDR2 is SMNVEV (reference sequence). CDR3 in DNA: TGTGCCAGCAGTTTTCTTACGGGAAGGCCAGATACGCAGTATTTT. Translation: CASSFLTGRPDTQYF.

This clone was counted once. The chain combines TRBV19 with TRBJ2-7; a possible D gene is TRBD2 (5 bases). The germline gives CDR1 LNHDA, CDR2 SQIVND (reference sequence). V was cut by 5 bases and J by 5 bases, with 16 bases left in between. The CDR3 loop spans 14 amino acids. In DNA, the CDR3 is TGTGCCAGTAGTCCATTCTCGGCCGGGGACGAGCAGTACTTC. Residues: CASSPFSAGDEQYF.

The chain carries TRBV6-1 and TRBJ2-7; D possibly corresponds to TRBD1 (6 bases). With 7 bases removed from V and 6 bases from J, the gap between germline ends came to 13 bases. The CDR3 totals 12 residues. Germline V gene lookup returns CDR1 MNHNS and CDR2 SASEGT. CDR3: CASKSGVREQYF. CDR3 sequence (DNA): TGTGCCAGCAAATCAGGGGTTCGCGAGCAGTACTTC.